Listed below are T cell receptor beta chains from one sample, sequenced in a study of blood T cells in healthy people across ages. One entry per CDR3 protein results from TCRdb running MiXCR on the 5' RACE reads. In the table there are roughly 900,000 distinct CDR3 sequences, around 48% of which are singletons. Source material: blood. The receptors were sampled from a man aged 25 to 45 in good health. Each CDR3 is given with its conserved first and last residue. The D gene is left open where the match is weak. The listing skips clone size in some rows; elsewhere it reads once, few, many or a size class.

V gene	J gene	D gene	clone size	CDR3 protein	CDR3 DNA
TRBV23-1	TRBJ2-7	NA	NA	CASSRGNEGYEQYF	TGCGCCAGCAGTCGGGGCAATGAGGGTTACGAGCAGTACTTC
TRBV4-3	TRBJ1-1	NA	NA	CASRSQSAIMNTEAFF	TGCGCCAGCAGATCACAATCGGCTATAATGAACACTGAAGCTTTCTTT
TRBV7-9	TRBJ1-1	NA	few	CASSHRDLNTEAFF	TGTGCCAGCAGCCACAGGGACTTGAACACTGAAGCTTTCTTT
TRBV4-1	TRBJ2-3	NA	NA	CASRRELSTIGTQYF	TGCGCCAGCAGGCGGGAACTCTCGACTATCGGTACGCAGTATTTT
TRBV29-1	TRBJ1-2	TRBD1	NA	CSVEFRGQDYGYTF	TGCAGCGTTGAATTTAGGGGACAGGACTATGGCTACACCTTC
TRBV12-3/TRBV12-4	TRBJ1-1	TRBD1	NA	CASSPQGAWTEAFF	TGTGCCAGCAGTCCACAGGGGGCTTGGACTGAAGCTTTCTTT
TRBV27	TRBJ2-1	TRBD2	NA	CASSWREDNEQFF	TGTGCCAGCAGCTGGCGGGAGGACAATGAGCAGTTCTTC
TRBV29-1	TRBJ2-4	NA	few	CSVEALGDIQYF	TGCAGCGTTGAAGCTCTGGGCGACATTCAGTACTTC
TRBV5-6	TRBJ2-3	NA	few	CASERQELSTDTQYF	TGTGCCAGCGAAAGACAGGAGCTAAGCACAGATACGCAGTATTTT
TRBV4-1	TRBJ2-3	NA	NA	CASSQEANTDTQYF	TGCGCCAGCAGCCAGGAAGCTAACACAGATACGCAGTATTTT
TRBV6-6	TRBJ2-7	NA	once	CASNARDKTYEQYF	TGTGCCAGCAATGCCCGGGACAAGACCTACGAGCAGTACTTC
TRBV28	TRBJ1-2	NA	NA	CASSLPGIGGYTF	TGTGCCAGCAGTTTACCCGGTATTGGCGGCTACACCTTC
TRBV20-1	TRBJ1-5	NA	NA	CSAQVRIGAIKGNQPQHF	TGCAGTGCCCAAGTCCGAATAGGGGCGATTAAGGGCAATCAGCCCCAGCATTTT
TRBV7-2	TRBJ1-2	NA	NA	CASSVSGVEGAGYGYTF	TGTGCCAGCAGCGTCTCAGGGGTTGAGGGTGCAGGCTATGGCTACACCTTC
TRBV7-9	TRBJ1-4	TRBD1	NA	CASSSDREHEKLFF	TGTGCCAGCAGCTCGGACAGGGAACACGAAAAACTGTTTTTT
TRBV4-1	TRBJ1-6	TRBD1	NA	CASSRKQGVDNSPLHF	TGCGCCAGCAGCCGAAAACAGGGGGTGGATAATTCACCCCTCCACTTT
TRBV7-9	TRBJ2-7	NA	few	CASRRSGKGYEQYF	TGTGCCAGCAGGAGGTCCGGGAAAGGCTACGAGCAGTACTTC
TRBV30	TRBJ2-7	NA	NA	CAWLGGLLPHEQYF	TGTGCCTGGCTCGGGGGGCTACTCCCCCACGAGCAGTACTTC
TRBV3-1	TRBJ2-1	NA	NA	CASSQGTSLGVQFF	TGTGCCAGCAGCCAAGGGACTTCTCTGGGGGTGCAGTTCTTC
TRBV28	TRBJ1-5	TRBD1	NA	CASSFPATGWGEYSNQPQHF	TGTGCCAGCAGTTTCCCTGCGACAGGGTGGGGGGAATATAGCAATCAGCCCCAGCATTTT
TRBV20-1	TRBJ2-5	NA	many	CSALVGETQYF	TGCAGCGCCTTGGTCGGAGAGACCCAGTACTTC
TRBV7-9	TRBJ2-6	TRBD1	NA	CASSRNRGLASGANVLTF	TGTGCCAGCAGCAGAAACAGGGGGCTGGCCTCTGGGGCCAACGTCCTGACTTTC
TRBV24-1	TRBJ2-1	TRBD1	NA	CATIDWGTGFIVTYNEQFF	TGTGCCACCATTGATTGGGGGACAGGGTTTATCGTAACCTACAATGAGCAGTTCTTC
TRBV7-2	TRBJ2-7	NA	many	CASSSSRQGVGEQYF	TGTGCCAGCAGCTCTAGCCGGCAGGGCGTTGGCGAGCAGTACTTC
TRBV11-3	TRBJ1-5	TRBD1	NA	CASRSQGAYSNQPQHF	TGTGCCAGCAGATCGCAGGGGGCGTATAGCAATCAGCCCCAGCATTTT
TRBV2	TRBJ2-7	TRBD1	NA	CASSEMTGRGYEQYF	TGTGCCAGCAGTGAAATGACAGGGAGAGGTTACGAGCAGTACTTC
TRBV5-1	TRBJ2-1	TRBD2	NA	CASSRLTSSPYNEQFF	TGCGCCAGCAGCAGGTTGACTAGCTCCCCCTACAATGAGCAGTTCTTC
TRBV13	TRBJ1-2	TRBD1	NA	CASSFPGQGGNYGYTF	TGTGCCAGCAGCTTCCCGGGACAGGGAGGCAACTATGGCTACACCTTC
TRBV7-8	TRBJ1-2	TRBD1	few	CASSASGTGRGLGGYTF	TGTGCCAGCAGCGCCTCCGGGACAGGGAGGGGGTTAGGTGGCTACACCTTC
TRBV6-1	TRBJ2-2	NA	NA	CASSETKSGELFF	TGTGCCAGCAGTGAAACTAAATCCGGGGAGCTGTTTTTT
TRBV21-1	TRBJ1-2	NA	NA	CASSTAAGAIESPIYGYTF	TGTGCCAGCAGCACCGCAGCGGGAGCCATTGAGAGTCCGATCTATGGCTACACCTTC
TRBV10-3	TRBJ2-5	TRBD1	few	CAISESAGTGKETQYF	TGTGCCATCAGTGAATCAGCCGGGACAGGCAAAGAGACCCAGTACTTC
TRBV12-3/TRBV12-4	TRBJ2-1	TRBD2	NA	CASTLLAGGPNEQFF	TGTGCCAGCACTCTACTAGCGGGGGGCCCAAATGAGCAGTTCTTC